The clone carrying this T cell receptor beta chain was picked up a small number of times. This specimen comes from a study of CD8 T cells in ankylosing spondylitis. For TCR beta, libraries came from quantitative 5'-RACE with molecular barcodes. One entry per CDR3 protein results from TCRdb running MiXCR on the 5' RACE reads. Here the sample spans under 450,000 distinct CDR3 sequences, more than 20% being singletons. The CDR3 contains 16 residues. V was pared by 0 bases and J by 1 base, with 9 bases between. Germline V CDR1 and CDR2: MNHEY, SMNVEV (reference sequence). The sequencing input was blood, either unsorted or a sorted T cell fraction (not recorded which). The rearrangement joins TRBV27 to TRBJ2-2; possibly TRBD1 for D (5 bases). This clonotype was obtained from a male donor with ankylosing spondylitis or in good health (not recorded which). The CDR3 sequence: CASSLSPQGNTGELFF. Here the CDR3 DNA reads TGTGCCAGCAGTTTATCTCCCCAGGGGAACACCGGGGAGCTGTTTTTT.